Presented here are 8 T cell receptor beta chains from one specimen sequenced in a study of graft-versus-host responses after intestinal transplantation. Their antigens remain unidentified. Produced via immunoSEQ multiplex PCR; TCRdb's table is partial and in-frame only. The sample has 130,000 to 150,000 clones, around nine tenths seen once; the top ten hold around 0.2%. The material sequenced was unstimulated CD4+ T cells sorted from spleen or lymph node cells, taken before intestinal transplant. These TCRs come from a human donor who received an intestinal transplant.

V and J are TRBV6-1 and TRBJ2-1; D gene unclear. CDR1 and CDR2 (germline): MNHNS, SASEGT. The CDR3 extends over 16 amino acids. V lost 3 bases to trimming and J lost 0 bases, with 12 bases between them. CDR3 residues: CASSESLNPSYNEQFF. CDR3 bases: TGTGCCAGCAGTGAGAGCCTAAACCCCTCCTACAATGAGCAGTTCTTC.

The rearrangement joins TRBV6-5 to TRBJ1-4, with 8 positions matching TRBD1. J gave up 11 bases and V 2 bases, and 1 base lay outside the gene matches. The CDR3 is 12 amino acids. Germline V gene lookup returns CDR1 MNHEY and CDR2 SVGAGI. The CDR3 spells CASSYGTGKLFF. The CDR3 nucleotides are TGTGCCAGCAGTTACGGGACAGGCAAACTGTTTTTT.

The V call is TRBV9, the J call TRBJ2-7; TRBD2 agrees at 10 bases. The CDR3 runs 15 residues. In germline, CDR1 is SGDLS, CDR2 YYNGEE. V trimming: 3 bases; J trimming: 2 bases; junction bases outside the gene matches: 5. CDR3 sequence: CASSAGLAEAYEQYF. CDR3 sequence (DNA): TGTGCCAGCAGCGCAGGACTAGCGGAAGCCTACGAGCAGTACTTC. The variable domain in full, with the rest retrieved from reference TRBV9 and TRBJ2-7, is DSGVTQTPKHLITATGQRVTLRCSPRSGDLSVYWYQQSLDQGLQFLIQYYNGEERAKGNILERFSAQQFPDLHSELNLSSLELGDSALYFCASSAGLAEAYEQYFGPGTRLTVT.

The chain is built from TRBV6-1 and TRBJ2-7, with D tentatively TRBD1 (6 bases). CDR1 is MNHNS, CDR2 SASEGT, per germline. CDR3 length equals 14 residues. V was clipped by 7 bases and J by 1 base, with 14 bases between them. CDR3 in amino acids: CASTGRGRSYEQYF. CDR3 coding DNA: TGTGCCAGCACTGGCAGGGGCCGTTCCTACGAGCAGTACTTC.

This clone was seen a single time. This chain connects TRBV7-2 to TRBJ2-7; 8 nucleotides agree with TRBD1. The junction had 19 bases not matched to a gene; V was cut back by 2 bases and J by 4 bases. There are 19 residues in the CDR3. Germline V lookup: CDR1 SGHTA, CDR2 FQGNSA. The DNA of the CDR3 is TGTGCCAGCAGCTTATCCCGGACAGGGATGTCTGACACTCAATACGAGCAGTACTTC. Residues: CASSLSRTGMSDTQYEQYF.

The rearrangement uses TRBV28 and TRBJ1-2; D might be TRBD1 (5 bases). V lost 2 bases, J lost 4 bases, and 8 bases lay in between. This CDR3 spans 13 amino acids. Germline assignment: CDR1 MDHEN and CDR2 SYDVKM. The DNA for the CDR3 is TGTGCCAGCAGTTTAAAGGGGTTCTATGGCTACACCTTC. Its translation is CASSLKGFYGYTF.

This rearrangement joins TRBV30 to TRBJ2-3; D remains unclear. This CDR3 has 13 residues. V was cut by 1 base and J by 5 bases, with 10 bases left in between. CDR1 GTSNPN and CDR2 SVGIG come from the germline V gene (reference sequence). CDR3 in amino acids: CAWSAQPEDTQYF. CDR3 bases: TGTGCCTGGAGTGCTCAACCTGAAGATACGCAGTATTTT. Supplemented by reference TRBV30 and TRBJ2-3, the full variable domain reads SQTIHQWPATLVQPVGSPLSLECTVEGTSNPNLYWYRQAAGRGLQLLFYSVGIGQISSEVPQNLSASRPQDRQFILSSKKLLLSDSGFYLCAWSAQPEDTQYFGPGTRLTVL.

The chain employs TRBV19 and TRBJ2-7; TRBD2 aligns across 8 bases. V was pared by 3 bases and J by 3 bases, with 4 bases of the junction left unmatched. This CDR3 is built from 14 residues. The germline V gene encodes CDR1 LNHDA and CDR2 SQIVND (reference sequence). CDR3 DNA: TGTGCCAGTAGTATGTCGAGCGGGAGCTACGAGCAGTACTTC. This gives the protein CASSMSSGSYEQYF.